The next 12 T cell receptor beta chains were all read from a single sample in a study of cytomegalovirus exposure and HLA in healthy donors. PCR primers comprised 60 Vbeta and 13 Jbeta primers. TCRdb's copy holds only in-frame clones and misses some; the assay was immunoSEQ multiplex PCR. The data include some 160,000 clones; the top ten clones carry under 2.5%. Sequencing input: PBMCs. The receptors stem from a young man in good health and CMV-seronegative.

This chain connects TRBV13 to TRBJ1-2; D might be TRBD1 (5 bases). This CDR3 has 14 amino acids. Germline values: CDR1 PRHDT, CDR2 FYEKMQ (reference sequence). V lost 2 bases and J 2 bases, leaving 9 bases between the germline ends. The CDR3 DNA follows: TGTGCCAGCAGCTTACAGGGTGGAAACTATGGCTACACCTTC. It encodes CASSLQGGNYGYTF.

The CDR3 reads CASSLGTGTSTQYF. The CDR3, as DNA: TGCGCCAGCAGCTTGGGGACCGGGACTAGCACGCAGTATTTT. The rearrangement uses TRBV5-1 and TRBJ2-3; TRBD2 matches 9 bases. The germline CDR1 and CDR2 sequences are SGHRS and YFSETQ. Trimming at V came to 0 bases and at J to 9 bases, leaving 5 bases not matched to a gene. The CDR3 spans 14 residues.

The J gene is TRBJ1-1, the V gene TRBV10-1; weak D call: TRBD1 (6 bases). Per the germline V gene, CDR1 is WNHNN and CDR2 is SYGVQD (reference sequence). Between the trimmed V and J ends, which lost 5 bases and 0 bases, there was a span of 7 bases. This CDR3 has 13 amino acids. CDR3 sequence reads: CASSRTVNTEAFF. For the CDR3, the DNA is TGCGCCAGCAGTAGGACAGTGAACACTGAAGCTTTCTTT.

The chain uses TRBV19 and TRBJ1-3, with D unresolved. The germline CDR1 and CDR2 sequences are LNHDA and SQIVND (reference sequence). Trimming took off 5 bases at V and 4 bases at J, with 15 bases between the two ends. The CDR3 loop spans 15 amino acids. The CDR3 protein is CASSEEPTVGNTIYF. CDR3 coding DNA: TGTGCCAGTAGTGAGGAGCCTACGGTCGGAAACACCATATATTTT.

This chain connects TRBV5-4 to TRBJ2-5, with D tentatively TRBD1 (5 bases). The CDR3 contains 15 residues. V lost 5 bases, J lost 1 base, and 15 bases lay in between. Germline V gives CDR1 SGHNT, CDR2 YYREEE (reference sequence). CDR3 coding DNA: TGTGCCAGCAGACATGACAGAGGCACCCAAGAGACCCAGTACTTC. This sequence encodes CASRHDRGTQETQYF.

V gene TRBV9 combines with J gene TRBJ1-5; D perhaps matches TRBD1 (5 bases). There are 15 residues in the CDR3. The V end was cut by 0 bases, the J end by 6 bases, with 13 bases between. The germline gives CDR1 SGDLS, CDR2 YYNGEE. DNA of the CDR3: TGTGCCAGCAGCGTAGAGGGGAGGGGCGGTCAGCCCCAGCATTTT. Its translation is CASSVEGRGGQPQHF.

This chain connects TRBV5-4 to TRBJ2-3; 9 nucleotides match TRBD2. V lost 5 bases, J lost 6 bases, and 1 base stayed unmatched. Germline lookup yields CDR1 SGHNT and CDR2 YYREEE (reference sequence). The CDR3 extends over 12 amino acids. The CDR3 here is CASRSGGDTQYF. CDR3 in DNA: TGTGCCAGCAGGAGCGGGGGGGATACGCAGTATTTT.

The chain carries TRBV10-2 and TRBJ1-4, with D possibly being TRBD1 (5 bases). V was cut by 2 bases and J by 0 bases, with 16 bases left in between. There are 18 residues in the CDR3. Germline CDR1 WSHSY, CDR2 SAAADI. The CDR3 spells CASSEVGRRDATNEKLFF. In nucleotides, the CDR3 is TGCGCCAGCAGTGAGGTCGGACGCAGGGATGCAACTAATGAAAAACTGTTTTTT.

The genes are TRBV28 and TRBJ2-7; 10 nucleotides match TRBD1. The CDR3 contains 15 residues. Per germline, CDR1 MDHEN and CDR2 SYDVKM. Trimming removed 6 bases from V and 2 bases from J; junction bases left unmatched: 7. The CDR3 nucleotides read TGTGCCAGCAGGGGCGGGACAGGGGCCCCCTACGAGCAGTACTTC. Translated, it gives CASRGGTGAPYEQYF.

V and J are TRBV19 and TRBJ1-5; D is unresolved. Germline V lookup: CDR1 LNHDA, CDR2 SQIVND (reference sequence). The ends were cut back, 1 base at V and 4 bases at J, with 5 bases in the middle. The CDR3 spans 13 residues. CDR3 nucleotides: TGTGCCAGTAGTATAGCACAGAATCAGCCCCAGCATTTT. This codes for CASSIAQNQPQHF. The full variable domain, rest sourced from reference TRBV19 and TRBJ1-5, is DGGITQSPKYLFRKEGQNVTLSCEQNLNHDAMYWYRQDPGQGLRLIYYSQIVNDFQKGDIAEGYSVSREKKESFPLTVTSAQKNPTAFYLCASSIAQNQPQHFGDGTRLSIL.

The CDR3, as DNA: TGTGCCAGCAGTTACTCCGGGGGGGCTAATGGAAACACCATATATTTT. Amino acids: CASSYSGGANGNTIYF. The rearrangement joins TRBV6-5 to TRBJ1-3, with a possible D match to TRBD1 (6 bases). The CDR3 extends over 16 amino acids. Germline CDR1 MNHEY, CDR2 SVGAGI. Between the trimmed V and J ends, which lost 0 bases and 3 bases, there was a span of 12 bases.

This sequence joins TRBV5-1 and TRBJ2-1; TRBD1 agrees at 7 bases. J gave up 9 bases and V 0 bases, and 9 bases lay outside the gene matches. This CDR3 spans 15 amino acids. Germline values: CDR1 SGHRS, CDR2 YFSETQ. The CDR3 DNA reads as TGCGCCAGCAGCTTGGTGACAGGGCTCGTGACTGAGCAGTTCTTC. Its protein product is CASSLVTGLVTEQFF.